This T cell receptor beta chain came from a study of long-term antiretroviral therapy in people with HIV. General study results and limits: Data on ART adherence, viral resistance or therapy changes were unavailable.

The assay used was immunoSEQ (version v3.0), run at survey level. The method was immunoSEQ multiplex PCR; TCRdb's version includes in-frame clones alone and lacks a portion of them. This sample has more than 35,000 clones, with 80% to 90% found just once. With respect to this clone: The antigen remains undetermined.

The CDR3 runs 15 residues. Trimming at V came to 4 bases and at J to 3 bases, leaving 1 base not matched to a gene. The germline gives CDR1 SGHTA, CDR2 FQGTGA. The clonotype was recovered from a man between 18 and 29 years old with HIV. Sequencing used unsorted PBMCs, obtained 2.2 years after starting antiretroviral therapy. V usage is TRBV7-3 and J usage is TRBJ2-2; 11 nucleotides align to TRBD2. The CDR3, as DNA: TGTGCCAGCAGCTCGGGACTAGCGGACACCGGGGAGCTGTTTTTT. Protein product: CASSSGLADTGELFF.